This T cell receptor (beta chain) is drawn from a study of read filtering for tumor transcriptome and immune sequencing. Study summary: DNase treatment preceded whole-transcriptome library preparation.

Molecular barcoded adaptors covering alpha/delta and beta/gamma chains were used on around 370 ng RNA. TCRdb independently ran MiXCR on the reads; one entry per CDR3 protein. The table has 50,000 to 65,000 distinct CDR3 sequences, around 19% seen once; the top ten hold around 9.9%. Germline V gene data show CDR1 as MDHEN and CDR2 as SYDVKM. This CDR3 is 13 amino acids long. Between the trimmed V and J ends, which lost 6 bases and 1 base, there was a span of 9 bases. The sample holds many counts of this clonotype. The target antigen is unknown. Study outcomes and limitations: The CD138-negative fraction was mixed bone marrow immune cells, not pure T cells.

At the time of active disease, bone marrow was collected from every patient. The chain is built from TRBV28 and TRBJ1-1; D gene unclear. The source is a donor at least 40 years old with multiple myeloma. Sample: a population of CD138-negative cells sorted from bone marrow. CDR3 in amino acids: CASSGLGNTEAFF. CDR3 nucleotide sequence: TGTGCCAGCAGCGGCCTGGGGAACACTGAAGCTTTCTTT.